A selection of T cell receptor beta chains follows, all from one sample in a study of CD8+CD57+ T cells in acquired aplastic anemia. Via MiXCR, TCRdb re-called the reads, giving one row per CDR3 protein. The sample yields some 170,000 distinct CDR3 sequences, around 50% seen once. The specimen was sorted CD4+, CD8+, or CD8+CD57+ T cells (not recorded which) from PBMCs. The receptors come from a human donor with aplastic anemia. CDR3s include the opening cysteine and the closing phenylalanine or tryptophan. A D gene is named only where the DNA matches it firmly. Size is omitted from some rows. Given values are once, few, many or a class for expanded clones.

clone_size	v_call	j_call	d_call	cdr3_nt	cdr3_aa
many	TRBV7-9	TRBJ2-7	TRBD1	TGTGCCAGCAGCTTAACAGGGGTGAACTACGAGCAGTACTTC	CASSLTGVNYEQYF
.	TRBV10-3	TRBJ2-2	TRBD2	TGTGCCATCAGTGAAGGTGGGAGACTAGCGGGGGACAACACCGGGGAGCTGTTTTTT	CAISEGGRLAGDNTGELFF
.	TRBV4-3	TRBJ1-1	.	TGCGCCAGCAGCCAAGATGGGCATTTTAACGCTGAAGCTTTCTTT	CASSQDGHFNAEAFF
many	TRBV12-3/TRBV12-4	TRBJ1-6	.	TGTGCCAGCAGTTTAGAGTCCTATAATTCACCCCTCCACTTT	CASSLESYNSPLHF
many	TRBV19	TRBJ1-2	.	TGTGCCAGTAGTATAGGCGCAACTTATGGCTACACCTTC	CASSIGATYGYTF
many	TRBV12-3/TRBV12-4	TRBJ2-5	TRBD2	TGTGCCAGCAGTCGACTAGCGGGTTCTCAAGAGACCCAGTACTTC	CASSRLAGSQETQYF
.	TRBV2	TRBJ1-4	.	TGTGCCAGCAGTGAAAGGGGGGGGCGTAGTGAAAAACTGTTTTTT	CASSERGGRSEKLFF
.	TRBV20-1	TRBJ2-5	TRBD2	TGCAGTGCTAGAGTCGCTAGCGGGGCTCAGGGCCAGTACTTC	CSARVASGAQGQYF
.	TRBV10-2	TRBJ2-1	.	TGCGCCAGCAGGGCCTCCAGTGAGCAGTTCTTC	CASRASSEQFF
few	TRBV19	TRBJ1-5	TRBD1	TGTGCCACTACGGGGACAGCAACCAATCAGCCCCAGCATTTT	CATTGTATNQPQHF
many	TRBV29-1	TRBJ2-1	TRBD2	TGCAGCGTTGCCAGCGGGACCTACAATGAGCAGTTCTTC	CSVASGTYNEQFF
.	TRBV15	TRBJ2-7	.	TGTGCCACCAGCAGAGGCGCCCAGGTGACAGATCCCGAGCAGTACTTC	CATSRGAQVTDPEQYF
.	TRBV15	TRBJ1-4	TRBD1	TGTGCCACCAGCAGGGGACAGCTTGCTGAAAAACTGTTTTTT	CATSRGQLAEKLFF
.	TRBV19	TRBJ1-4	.	TGTGCCAGTACAGGGGCGACTAATGAAAAACTGTTTTTT	CASTGATNEKLFF
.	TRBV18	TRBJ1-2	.	TGTGCCAGCTCACCACCGTCGTCCCGGGTCTATGGCTACACCTTC	CASSPPSSRVYGYTF
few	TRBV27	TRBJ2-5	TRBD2	TGTGCCAGCAGTATCCGGGGGGGATCTGGTTATGAGCAGTACTTC	CASSIRGGSGYEQYF
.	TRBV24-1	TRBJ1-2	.	TGTGCCACCAGTGATCGAAGCCGGGACAACTATGGCTACACCTTC	CATSDRSRDNYGYTF
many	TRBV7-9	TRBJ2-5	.	TGTGCCAGCAGCTCAGGTCCCGATGGTGAGACCCAGTACTTC	CASSSGPDGETQYF
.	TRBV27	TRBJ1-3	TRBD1	TGTGCCAGCAGTCGGACAGGAGGAAACACCATATATTTT	CASSRTGGNTIYF
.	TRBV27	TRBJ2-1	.	TGTGCCAGCAAACCCGTCCTGGACAAGACCACCAATGAGCAGTTCTTC	CASKPVLDKTTNEQFF
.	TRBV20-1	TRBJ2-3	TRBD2	TGCAGTGCCAACCCCGGGACTAGGAGCACAGATACGCAGTATTTT	CSANPGTRSTDTQYF
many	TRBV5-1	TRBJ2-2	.	TGCGCCAGCAGCGGAAGTACAGGGAACACCGGGGAGCTGTTTTTT	CASSGSTGNTGELFF
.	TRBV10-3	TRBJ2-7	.	TGTGCCACTGGATTAAGCGGAAACTACGAGCAGTACTTC	CATGLSGNYEQYF
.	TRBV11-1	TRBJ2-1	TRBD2	TGTGCCAGCAGCTTGGGACTAGCGGGGGGCGCTCAGTTCTTC	CASSLGLAGGAQFF
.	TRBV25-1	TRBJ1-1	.	TGCGCCAGCAGTGACTCACCGCTGAACACTGAAGCTTTCTTT	CASSDSPLNTEAFF
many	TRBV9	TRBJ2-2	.	TGTGCCAGCAGCCAGGGGGGGCTAAACACCGGGGAGCTGTTTTTT	CASSQGGLNTGELFF
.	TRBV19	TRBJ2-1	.	TGTGCCAGTAGTATGCGGGGTGAACAGGGACAAAAGCAGTTCTTC	CASSMRGEQGQKQFF
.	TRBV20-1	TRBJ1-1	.	TGCAGTGCTAAACAGTCGGACACTGAAGCTTTCTTT	CSAKQSDTEAFF
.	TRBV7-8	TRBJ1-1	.	TGTGCCAGCAGCTTTGGGAAACGGGGGGCAGGGACTGAAGCTTTCTTT	CASSFGKRGAGTEAFF
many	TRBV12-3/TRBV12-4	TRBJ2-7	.	TGTGCCAGCAGTTTGAGGGGGACAACCCTCGAGAGGTACGAGCAGTACTTC	CASSLRGTTLERYEQYF
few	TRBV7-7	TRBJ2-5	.	TGTGCTAGCAGCTTGCGCGTATTGGAGACCCAGTACTTC	CASSLRVLETQYF
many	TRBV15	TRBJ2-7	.	TGTGCCACCAGCAGAGGGGGCGGGGGCGTCTCCTACGAGCAGTACTTC	CATSRGGGGVSYEQYF
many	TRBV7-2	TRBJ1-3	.	TGTGCCAGCAGCTTAGGATGGGGGTCTGGAAACACCATATATTTT	CASSLGWGSGNTIYF
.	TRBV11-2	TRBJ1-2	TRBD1	TGTGCCAGCAGCTTATCTGGCTTGGGCAGGGGGACGAGGGACTATGGCTACACCTTC	CASSLSGLGRGTRDYGYTF
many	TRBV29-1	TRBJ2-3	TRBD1	TGCAGCGGGGGGACAGGCCTATTCACAGATACGCAGTATTTT	CSGGTGLFTDTQYF
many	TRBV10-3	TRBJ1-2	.	TGTGCCATCGGGCCAGTAGATCGCTATGGCTACACCTTC	CAIGPVDRYGYTF
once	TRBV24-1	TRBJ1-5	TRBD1	TGTGCCACCAGTGACAACAGGGGGTATCAGCCCCAGCATTTT	CATSDNRGYQPQHF
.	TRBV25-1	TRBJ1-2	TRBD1	TGTGCCAGCAGTGGAGGGGGCTGGGGCTATGGCTACACCTTC	CASSGGGWGYGYTF
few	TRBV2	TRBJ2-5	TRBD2	TGTGCCAGCGCTAGCGGGAGGCAGGAGACCCAGTACTTC	CASASGRQETQYF
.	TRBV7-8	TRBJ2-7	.	TGTGCCAGCAGCTTAGGTCGGGCGGCAGTGAACGAGCAGTACTTC	CASSLGRAAVNEQYF
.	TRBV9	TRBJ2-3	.	TGTGCCAGCAGCCTCTCGGGGGTTCAGGGAGATACGCAGTATTTT	CASSLSGVQGDTQYF
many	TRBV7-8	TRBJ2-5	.	TGTGCCAGCAGCTACTTTGCAGGAATCCAAGAGACCCAGTACTTC	CASSYFAGIQETQYF
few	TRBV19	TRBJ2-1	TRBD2	TGTGCCAGTAGTCCAGGACTAGCCCACAATGAGCAGTTCTTC	CASSPGLAHNEQFF
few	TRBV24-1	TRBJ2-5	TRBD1	TGTGCCACCAGTGATAGAGTAGGACAGGCAGAGACCCAGTACTTC	CATSDRVGQAETQYF
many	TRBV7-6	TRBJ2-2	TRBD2	TGTGCCAGCAGCCCGGGACTAGCGGGGCCTGGGGAGCTGTTTTTT	CASSPGLAGPGELFF
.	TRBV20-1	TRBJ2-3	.	TGCAGTGCTACGGGGATCTCTAGCACAGATACGCAGTATTTT	CSATGISSTDTQYF
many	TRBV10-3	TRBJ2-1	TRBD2	TGTGCCACCAGCAGCGGGGGGGCCAGGGATGAGCAGTTCTTC	CATSSGGARDEQFF
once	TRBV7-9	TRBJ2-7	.	TGTGCCAGCAGGCCCGACAGTTACTACGAGCAGTACTTC	CASRPDSYYEQYF
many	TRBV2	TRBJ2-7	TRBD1	TGTGCCAGCAGTGAAATCGTAACAGGGGGTTCCTACGAGCAGTACTTC	CASSEIVTGGSYEQYF
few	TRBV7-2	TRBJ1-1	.	TGTGCCAGCAGCTTATTCGGAGGGAACACTGAAGCTTTCTTT	CASSLFGGNTEAFF
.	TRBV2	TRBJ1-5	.	TGTGCCAGCAGTGAATCCGGGGCCCAGCCCCAGCATTTT	CASSESGAQPQHF